This T cell receptor beta chain was retrieved from a study of blood T cell repertoires in COVID-19. Whole-study context: The origin of the acute and convalescent COVID-19 samples was the United States, Italy and Spain.

The germline V gene has CDR1 SNHLY and CDR2 FYNNEI. V was clipped by 4 bases and J by 7 bases, with 19 bases between them. This CDR3 spans 15 amino acids. Authors' analysis steps: Amplification from reference gene primers served as the basis for estimated nucleated cell counts. The assay was immunoSEQ multiplex PCR, and TCRdb's table has in-frame clones only and misses some. V and J calls and clone size come straight from that table; D and trimming were deduced from the DNA. The sample holds roughly 230,000 clones, about 86% seen once. Before being deemed recovered, Cohort 3 donors had two negative PCRs, clearance, or symptom resolution.

This TCR derives from a man in his forties or fifties who had recovered from COVID-19. Sequenced material: PBMCs or T cells enriched from blood (not recorded which). The chain recombines TRBV2 with TRBJ1-1; no definite D call. CDR3 sequence (DNA): TGTGCCAGCAGTGCTCCCTCATATGAGGATGGTGAAGCTTTCTTT. Amino acids: CASSAPSYEDGEAFF.